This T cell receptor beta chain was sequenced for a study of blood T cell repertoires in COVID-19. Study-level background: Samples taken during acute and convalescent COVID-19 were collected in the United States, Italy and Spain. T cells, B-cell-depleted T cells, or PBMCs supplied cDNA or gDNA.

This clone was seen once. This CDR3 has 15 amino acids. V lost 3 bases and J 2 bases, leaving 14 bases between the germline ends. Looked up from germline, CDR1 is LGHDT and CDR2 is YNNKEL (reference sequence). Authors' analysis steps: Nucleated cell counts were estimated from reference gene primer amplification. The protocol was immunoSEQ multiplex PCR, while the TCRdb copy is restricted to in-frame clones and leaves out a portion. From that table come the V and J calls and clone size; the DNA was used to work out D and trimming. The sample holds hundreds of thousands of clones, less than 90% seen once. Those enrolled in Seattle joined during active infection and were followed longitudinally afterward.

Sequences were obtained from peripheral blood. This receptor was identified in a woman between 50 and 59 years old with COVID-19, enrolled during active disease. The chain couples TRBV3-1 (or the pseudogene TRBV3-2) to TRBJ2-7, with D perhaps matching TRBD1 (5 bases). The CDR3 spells CASSQGPGLTYEQYF. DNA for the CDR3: TGTGCCAGCAGCCAGGGGCCAGGGCTGACCTACGAGCAGTACTTC.